This T cell receptor (beta chain) was sequenced in a study of cytomegalovirus exposure and HLA in healthy donors. Study outcomes and limitations: Overall, approximately 150 TCR beta chains were annotated as cytomegalovirus-associated.

In the PCR, 60 Vbeta and 13 Jbeta primers were used. How the authors handled the data: Around 9.9 million shared chains were among the approximately 76 million unique TCR beta chains that a later analysis counted. TCRdb's table, derived via immunoSEQ multiplex PCR, lists solely in-frame clones and lacks some. D and trimming were read from the DNA, whereas the V and J calls and clone size are those reported in that table. The sample lists over 200,000 clones, around four fifths seen once, with 3.8% in the top ten. Regarding this clone: Antigen unknown.

The clonotype originates from a male donor in good health and CMV-seronegative. The specimen was PBMCs.

The CDR3 loop is CASSDSGETQYF. CDR3 bases: TGTGCCAGCAGTGACAGCGGGGAGACCCAGTACTTC. This chain uses TRBV6-1 with TRBJ2-5; maybe TRBD2 (6 bases). The CDR3 consists of 12 residues. CDR1 MNHNS and CDR2 SASEGT come from the germline V gene. Trimming left V 3 bases short and J 5 bases short, with 7 bases between.